Listed here is a single T cell receptor (beta chain). Its antigen remains unknown. V shed 8 bases, J shed 7 bases, and the junction held 10 bases outside the gene matches. CDR3 length: 14 residues. Germline CDR1 MDHEN, CDR2 SYDVKM. Treatment defined: approximately 9-day PBMC culture with coronavirus spike peptide pools or control peptides (ViraFEST assay). Gathering of the CD4+ T cells, from the unexposed donor, took place before the COVID-19 pandemic (2011-2018). These data belong to a study of vaccination and CD4 T cells after COVID-19. Background on the study: Overlapping peptides covering the spike proteins of SARS-CoV-2, HCoV-NL63, HCoV-OC43 and HCoV-229E were added to stimulate cells. In the control cultures, a CEFX pool, an HIV-1 Nef pool, or no peptide was supplied.

With the Oncomine TCR Beta short-read assay, DNA from cultured CD4+ T cells was sequenced. Cultured CD4+ T cells yielded the extracted genomic DNA. One entry per CDR3 protein, called by TCRdb with MiXCR from the PCR reads. Seen here are thousands of distinct CDR3 sequences, roughly 30% observed once, and the top ten hold around an eighth. Study results and limitations: There were relatively few convalescent patients studied, and there were no early post-infection timepoints.

The receptor comes from a human donor in good health. The V gene is TRBV28, the J gene TRBJ2-1, with 8 bases identical to TRBD1. The sample comprised CD4+ T cells from blood, cultured in vitro. The CDR3 DNA is TGTGCCAGCTTAGGACAGGGAAAGAGGAATGAGCAGTTCTTC. Its translation is CASLGQGKRNEQFF.